This entry concerns a single T cell receptor beta chain. Its target is not known. This CDR3 is 12 amino acids long. V gave up 7 bases and J gave up 4 bases, with 10 bases separating them. Germline V lookup: CDR1 SEHNR, CDR2 FQNEAQ (reference sequence). In the PCR, 60 Vbeta and 13 Jbeta primers were used. Repertoires were generated with immunoSEQ multiplex PCR, while TCRdb's copy carries only in-frame clones and drops some. The sample shows some 160,000 clones, roughly 82% of them seen only once. The sample belongs to a study of cytomegalovirus exposure and HLA in healthy donors. Overall study context: There were some 380 genotyped donors. Of these, roughly 82% fell in the genetic ancestry cluster associated with self-reported Caucasian donors.

Study-level findings and limits: In a later analysis, TCR association rates varied by HLA locus: DRB1 most, HLA-C fewest. Earlier results showed most TCR beta V segments being productive about 87% or about 30% of the time. Common viral pathogens were later found to be apparently linked to several of the most significant clusters.

The sequenced sample was PBMCs. The TCR originated in a male donor in good health and CMV-seronegative. The V gene is TRBV7-9, the J gene TRBJ1-2, with D possibly TRBD1 on 5 matching bases. The CDR3 nucleotides read TGTGCCAGCATCCCCCAGGGCTATGGCTACACCTTC. This gives the protein CASIPQGYGYTF.